The sample holds a few counts of the clone carrying this T cell receptor beta chain. Assay used: immunoSEQ multiplex PCR; TCRdb lists only in-frame clones, some missing. This table holds 20,000 to 25,000 clones, 80% to 90% found once. This sample was taken from a study of blood T cell repertoires in COVID-19. This CDR3 comprises 14 residues. The V end lost 0 bases, the J end lost 1 base, and 4 bases lay between the germline ends. Germline V gene sequence: CDR1 SGHRS, CDR2 YFSETQ. The sequencing input was peripheral blood. J is TRBJ2-2 and V is TRBV5-1, with D uncertain. The clonotype was recovered from a man aged 50-59 years with active COVID-19. CDR3 coding DNA: TGCGCCAGCAGCTTGGGAGGGAACACCGGGGAGCTGTTTTTT. Translating it yields CASSLGGNTGELFF.